This T cell receptor (beta chain) is from a study of CD8 T cells in Susac syndrome. High-throughput TCR beta sequencing covered peripheral CD8+ and CD4+ T cells. The patients serving as multiple sclerosis controls were treatment-naive. They had stable or active relapsing-remitting disease and fulfilled revised McDonald criteria. TEMRA cells were FACS-enriched, while CD8+ and CD4+ T cells were negatively isolated. There are 16 residues in the CDR3. V shed 4 bases and J 7 bases; nucleotides not matched to a gene: 17. Germline-derived CDR1 and CDR2 are SGHNT and YYREEE (reference sequence). Reverse transcription of about 0.5 to 1 ug RNA was carried out with random hexamers. Amplification of TCR beta CDR3 across 54 Vbeta and 13 Jbeta was performed with immunoSEQ multiplex PCR. TCRdb redid the calling of the immunoSEQ multiplex PCR reads with MiXCR, one entry per CDR3 protein. The repertoire consists of about 300,000 distinct CDR3 sequences, with around nine tenths occurring once and the leading ten covering roughly 0.2%.

This receptor was identified in a human donor with multiple sclerosis. Sequenced material: CD8+ T cells from PBMCs. The chain employs TRBV5-4 and TRBJ2-7; the match to TRBD2 covers 7 bases. In DNA form, the CDR3 reads TGTGCCAGCAGCAACCCCTGGGGGGGGAGTAGTGGGGAGCAGTACTTC. Protein sequence: CASSNPWGGSSGEQYF.